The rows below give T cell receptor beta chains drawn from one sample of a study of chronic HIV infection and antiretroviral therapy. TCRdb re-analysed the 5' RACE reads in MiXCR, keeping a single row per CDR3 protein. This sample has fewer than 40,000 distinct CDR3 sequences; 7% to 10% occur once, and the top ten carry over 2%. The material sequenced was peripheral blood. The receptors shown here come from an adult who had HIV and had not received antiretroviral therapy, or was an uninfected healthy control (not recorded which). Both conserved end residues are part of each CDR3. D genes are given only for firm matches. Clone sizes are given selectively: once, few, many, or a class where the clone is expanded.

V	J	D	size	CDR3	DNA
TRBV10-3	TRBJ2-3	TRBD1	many	CAISESPGQGADTQYF	TGTGCCATCAGTGAGTCGCCGGGACAGGGTGCAGATACGCAGTATTTT
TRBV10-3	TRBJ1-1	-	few	CAISTNRDTEAFF	TGTGCCATCAGTACAAACAGGGACACTGAAGCTTTCTTT
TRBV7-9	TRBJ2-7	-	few	CASSLVAESYEQYF	TGTGCCAGCAGCTTAGTGGCAGAAAGTTACGAGCAGTACTTC
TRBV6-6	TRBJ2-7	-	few	CASSYLRRVGSLGYEQYF	TGTGCCAGCAGCTATTTACGAAGGGTCGGGTCTTTAGGATACGAGCAGTACTTC
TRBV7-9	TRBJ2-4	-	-	CASSSHDREDKNIQYF	TGTGCCAGCAGCTCTCACGACAGGGAGGACAAAAACATTCAGTACTTC
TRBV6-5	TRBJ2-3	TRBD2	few	CASSGRVTDTQYF	TGTGCCAGCAGCGGGAGGGTAACAGATACGCAGTATTTT
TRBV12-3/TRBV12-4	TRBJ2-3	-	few	CASSNRDDETDTQYF	TGTGCCAGCAGTAACCGGGACGACGAAACAGATACGCAGTATTTT
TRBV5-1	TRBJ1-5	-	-	CASSFDGGNQPQHF	TGCGCCAGCAGCTTCGATGGGGGCAATCAGCCCCAGCATTTT
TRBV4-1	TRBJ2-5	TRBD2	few	CASSQERLAGKETQYF	TGCGCCAGCAGCCAAGAGCGGCTAGCGGGAAAAGAGACCCAGTACTTC
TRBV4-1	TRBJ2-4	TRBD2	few	CASSQDPGTSGRAGNIQYF	TGCGCCAGCAGCCAAGACCCCGGGACTAGCGGGAGGGCCGGAAACATTCAGTACTTC
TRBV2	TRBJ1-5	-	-	CASSDYSYQPQHF	TGTGCCAGCAGTGATTACAGTTATCAGCCCCAGCATTTT
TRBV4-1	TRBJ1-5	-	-	CASSQASERGAQPQHF	TGCGCCAGCAGCCAAGCCTCCGAGAGGGGAGCCCAGCCCCAGCATTTT
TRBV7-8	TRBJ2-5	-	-	CASSLGGDRKETQYF	TGTGCCAGCAGCTTAGGGGGGGACAGAAAAGAGACCCAGTACTTC
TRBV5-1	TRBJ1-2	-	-	CASSKEGIGYGYTF	TGCGCCAGCAGCAAGGAGGGAATCGGGTATGGCTACACCTTC
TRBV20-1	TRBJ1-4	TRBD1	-	CSARDTGGSEKLFF	TGCAGTGCTAGAGATACAGGGGGAAGTGAAAAACTGTTTTTT